This T cell receptor beta chain is drawn from a study of immune cell composition in non-small cell lung cancer. Sequencing used immunoSEQ multiplex PCR; TCRdb keeps in-frame clones, though not all of them. The data hold about 4,900 clones, with roughly 72% observed a single time. The germline CDR1 and CDR2 sequences are SGHTA and FQGNSA. CDR3 length equals 12 residues. The V gene lost 6 bases and the J gene lost 8 bases, with 13 bases spanning the gap. This clone was counted between two and nine times. The clonotype was recovered from a human donor with non-small cell lung cancer. The source material was lung tumor tissue. The chain has TRBV7-2 and TRBJ1-2; D is possibly TRBD1 (6 bases). In DNA form, the CDR3 reads TGTGCCAGCAGTCCCCAGGGGTACGGCTACACCTTC. It translates to CASSPQGYGYTF.